This TCR beta chain was identified during a study of shared clonotypes between healthy human individuals. Study at large: Per donor, CD8 memory used one plate, CD8 naive used two, CD4 memory used three and CD4 naive used three.

The table came from immunoSEQ multiplex PCR; TCRdb's copy has only in-frame clones and leaves some out. In the table there are just over 2,000,000 clones, 90% to 95% of which are singletons. V lost 5 bases, J lost 7 bases, and 3 bases stayed unmatched. Germline lookup yields CDR1 MNHNY and CDR2 SVGAGI (reference sequence). This CDR3 spans 14 amino acids. The chain combines TRBV6-6 with TRBJ2-2; 11 bases are a match to TRBD2. Source material: naive CD4+ T cells sorted from blood. Noted subset: CD45RA+ positively selected. This TCR derives from a man aged 18 to 30 in good health. The CDR3 DNA reads as TGTGCCAGCAGTGCGGGACTAGCGGACGGGGAGCTGTTTTTT. Protein product: CASSAGLADGELFF.